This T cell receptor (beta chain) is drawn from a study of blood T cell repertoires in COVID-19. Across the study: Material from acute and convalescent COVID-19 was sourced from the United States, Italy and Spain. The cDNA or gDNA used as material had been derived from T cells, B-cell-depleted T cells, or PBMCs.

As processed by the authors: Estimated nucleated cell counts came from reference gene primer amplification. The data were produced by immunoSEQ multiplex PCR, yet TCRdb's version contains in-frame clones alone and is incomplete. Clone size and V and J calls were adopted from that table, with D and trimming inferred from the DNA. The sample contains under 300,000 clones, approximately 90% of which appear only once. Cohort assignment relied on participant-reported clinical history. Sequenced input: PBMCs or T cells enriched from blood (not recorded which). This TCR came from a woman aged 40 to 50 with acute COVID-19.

The DNA of the CDR3 is TGCGCCAGCAGCCAAGATTTGACGGGAGTGTTCTACAATGAGCAGTTCTTC. Protein: CASSQDLTGVFYNEQFF. The chain has TRBV4-3 and TRBJ2-1; a possible D gene is TRBD2 (6 bases). Germline loops: CDR1 LGHNA, CDR2 YSLEER. V lost 0 bases to trimming and J lost 3 bases, with 15 bases between them. The CDR3 spans 17 residues.